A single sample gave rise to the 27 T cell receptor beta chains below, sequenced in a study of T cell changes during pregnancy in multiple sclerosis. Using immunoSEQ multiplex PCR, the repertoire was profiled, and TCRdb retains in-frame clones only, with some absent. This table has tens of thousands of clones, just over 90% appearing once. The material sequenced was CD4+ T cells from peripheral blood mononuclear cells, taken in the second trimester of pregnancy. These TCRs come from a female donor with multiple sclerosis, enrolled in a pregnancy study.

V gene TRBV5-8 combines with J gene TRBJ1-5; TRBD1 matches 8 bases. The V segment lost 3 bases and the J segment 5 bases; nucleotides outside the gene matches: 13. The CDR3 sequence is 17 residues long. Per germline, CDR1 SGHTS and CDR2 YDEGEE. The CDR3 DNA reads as TGTGCCAGCAGCTCCCTACACCAGGGGGCCCTTCATCAGCCCCAGCATTTT. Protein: CASSSLHQGALHQPQHF.

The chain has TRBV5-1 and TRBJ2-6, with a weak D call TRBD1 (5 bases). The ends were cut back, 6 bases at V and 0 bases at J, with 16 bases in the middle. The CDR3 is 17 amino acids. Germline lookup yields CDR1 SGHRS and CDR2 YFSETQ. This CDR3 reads CASTPIGVYSGANVLTF. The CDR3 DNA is TGCGCCAGCACCCCCATAGGGGTTTACTCTGGGGCCAACGTCCTGACTTTC.

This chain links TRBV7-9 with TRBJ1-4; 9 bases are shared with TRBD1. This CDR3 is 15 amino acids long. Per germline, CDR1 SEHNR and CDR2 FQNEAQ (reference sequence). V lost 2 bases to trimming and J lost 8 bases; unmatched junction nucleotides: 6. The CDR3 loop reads CASSLLGQGREKLFF. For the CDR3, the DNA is TGTGCCAGCAGCTTACTAGGACAGGGGAGGGAAAAACTGTTTTTT.

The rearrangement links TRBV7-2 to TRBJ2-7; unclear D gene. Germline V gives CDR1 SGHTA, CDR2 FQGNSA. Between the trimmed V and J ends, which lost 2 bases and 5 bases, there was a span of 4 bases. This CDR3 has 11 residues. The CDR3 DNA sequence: TGTGCCAGCAGCTTATATGACGAGCAGTACTTC. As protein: CASSLYDEQYF.

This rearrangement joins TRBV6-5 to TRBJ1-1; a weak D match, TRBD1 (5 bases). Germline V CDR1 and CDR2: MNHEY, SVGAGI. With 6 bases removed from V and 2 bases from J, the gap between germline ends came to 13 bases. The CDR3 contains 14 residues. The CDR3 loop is CASRPGETNTEAFF. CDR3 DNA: TGTGCCAGCAGACCGGGGGAAACCAACACTGAAGCTTTCTTT.

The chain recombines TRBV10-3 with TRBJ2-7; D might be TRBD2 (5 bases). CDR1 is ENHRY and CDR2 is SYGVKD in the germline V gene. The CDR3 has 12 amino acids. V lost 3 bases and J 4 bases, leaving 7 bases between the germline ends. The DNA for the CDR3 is TGTGCCATCAGTGAAACTAGTTACGAGCAGTACTTC. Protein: CAISETSYEQYF.

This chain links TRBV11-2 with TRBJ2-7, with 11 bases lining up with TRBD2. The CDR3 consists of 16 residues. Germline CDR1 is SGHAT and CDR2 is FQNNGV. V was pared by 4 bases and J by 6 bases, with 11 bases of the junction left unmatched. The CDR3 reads CASSSPGLAGGGEQYF. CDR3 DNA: TGTGCCAGCAGCTCACCCGGGCTAGCGGGAGGAGGCGAGCAGTACTTC. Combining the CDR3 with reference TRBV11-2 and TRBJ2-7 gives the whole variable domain EAGVAQSPRYKIIEKRQSVAFWCNPISGHATLYWYQQILGQGPKLLIQFQNNGVVDDSQLPKDRFSAERLKGVDSTLKIQPAKLEDSAVYLCASSSPGLAGGGEQYFGPGTRLTVT.

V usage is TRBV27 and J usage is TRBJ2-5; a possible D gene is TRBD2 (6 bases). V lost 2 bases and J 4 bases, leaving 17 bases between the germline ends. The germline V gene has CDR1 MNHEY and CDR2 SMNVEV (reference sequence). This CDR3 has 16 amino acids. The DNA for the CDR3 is TGTGCCAGCAGTTTAGGAGGAGGGCCTCTATCAGAGACCCAGTACTTC. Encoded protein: CASSLGGGPLSETQYF.

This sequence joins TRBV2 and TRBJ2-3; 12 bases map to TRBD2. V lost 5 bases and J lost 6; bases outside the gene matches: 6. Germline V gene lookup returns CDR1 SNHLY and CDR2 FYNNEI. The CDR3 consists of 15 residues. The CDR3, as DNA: TGTGCCAGCAGTAGACTAGCGGGAGTGGTTGATACGCAGTATTTT. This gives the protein CASSRLAGVVDTQYF.

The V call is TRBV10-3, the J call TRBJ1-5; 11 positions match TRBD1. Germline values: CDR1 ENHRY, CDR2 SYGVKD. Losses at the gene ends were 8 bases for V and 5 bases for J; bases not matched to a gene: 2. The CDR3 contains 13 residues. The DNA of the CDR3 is TGTGCCATCCGGGACAGGGGGGATCAGCCCCAGCATTTT. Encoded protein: CAIRDRGDQPQHF.

The CDR3 protein is CASRFSGGRTDTQYF. The CDR3 DNA follows: TGTGCCAGCAGGTTTAGCGGGGGGCGGACAGATACGCAGTATTTT. This chain joins TRBV21-1 and TRBJ2-3; the table's D call, TRBD2, has no DNA check behind it. TRBV21-1 is a listed pseudogene. The CDR3 runs to 15 residues.

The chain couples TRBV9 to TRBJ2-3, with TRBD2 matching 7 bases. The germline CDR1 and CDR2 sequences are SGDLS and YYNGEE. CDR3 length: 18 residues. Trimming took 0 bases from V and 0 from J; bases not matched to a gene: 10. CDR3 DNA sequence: TGTGCCAGCAGCGTAGGTGGGGGGGATAGCCCCAGCACAGATACGCAGTATTTT. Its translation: CASSVGGGDSPSTDTQYF.

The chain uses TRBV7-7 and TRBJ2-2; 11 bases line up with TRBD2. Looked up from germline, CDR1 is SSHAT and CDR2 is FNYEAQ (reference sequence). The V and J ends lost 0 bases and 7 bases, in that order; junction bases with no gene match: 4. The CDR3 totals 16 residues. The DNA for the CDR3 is TGTGCCAGCAGCTTAGCTAGCGGGAGGGCCGTCGGGGAGCTGTTTTTT. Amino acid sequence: CASSLASGRAVGELFF.

DNA for the CDR3: TGTGCCAGCAGCTTGACAGGGGGATTTGGCTACACCTTC. Its protein is CASSLTGGFGYTF. The chain links TRBV5-8 to TRBJ1-2; TRBD1 matches at 8 bases. The CDR3 totals 13 residues. With 1 base clipped from V and 7 bases from J, the junction kept 3 bases outside the gene matches. CDR1 and CDR2 (germline): SGHTS, YDEGEE. The full variable domain, with the rest looked up from reference TRBV5-8 and TRBJ1-2, is EAGVTQSPTHLIKTRGQQATLRCSPISGHTSVYWYQQALGLGLQFLLWYDEGEERNRGNFPPRFSGRQFPNYSSELNVNALELEDSALYLCASSLTGGFGYTFGSGTRLTVV.

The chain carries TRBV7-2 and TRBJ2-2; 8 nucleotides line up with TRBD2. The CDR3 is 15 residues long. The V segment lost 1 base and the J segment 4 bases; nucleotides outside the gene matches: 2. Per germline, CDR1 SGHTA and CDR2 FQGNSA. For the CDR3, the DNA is TGTGCCAGCAGCTTAGACGGGAGGGCCACCGGGGAGCTGTTTTTT. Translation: CASSLDGRATGELFF.

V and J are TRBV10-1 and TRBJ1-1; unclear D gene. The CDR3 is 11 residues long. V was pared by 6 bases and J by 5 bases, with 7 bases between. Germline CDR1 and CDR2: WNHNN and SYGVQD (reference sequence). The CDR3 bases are TGCGCCAGCAGCCGAGGGACTGAAGCTTTCTTT. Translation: CASSRGTEAFF.

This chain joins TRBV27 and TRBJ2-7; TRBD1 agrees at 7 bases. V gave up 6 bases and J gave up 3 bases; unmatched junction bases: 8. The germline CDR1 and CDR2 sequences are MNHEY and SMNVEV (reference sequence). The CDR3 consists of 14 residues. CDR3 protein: CASSYRGRSYEQYF. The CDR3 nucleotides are TGTGCCAGCAGCTACAGGGGACGGAGCTACGAGCAGTACTTC.

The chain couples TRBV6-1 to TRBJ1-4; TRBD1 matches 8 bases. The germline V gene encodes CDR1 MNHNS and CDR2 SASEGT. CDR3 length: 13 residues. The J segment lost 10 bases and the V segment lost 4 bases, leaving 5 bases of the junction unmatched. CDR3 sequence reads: CASSGTGFGKLFF. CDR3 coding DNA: TGTGCCAGCAGTGGGACAGGGTTCGGAAAACTGTTTTTT.

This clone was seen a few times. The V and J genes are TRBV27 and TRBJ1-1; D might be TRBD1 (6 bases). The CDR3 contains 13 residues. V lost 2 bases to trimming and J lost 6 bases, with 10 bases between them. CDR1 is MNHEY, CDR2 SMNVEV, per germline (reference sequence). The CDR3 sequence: CASSLRGSAEAFF. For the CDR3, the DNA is TGTGCCAGCAGTTTAAGGGGGTCCGCTGAAGCTTTCTTT.

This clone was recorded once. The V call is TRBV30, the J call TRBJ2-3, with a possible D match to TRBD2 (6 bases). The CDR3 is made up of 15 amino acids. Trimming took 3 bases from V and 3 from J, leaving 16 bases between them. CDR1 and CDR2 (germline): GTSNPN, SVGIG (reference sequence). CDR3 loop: CAWRLPGLNTDTQYF. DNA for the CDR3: TGTGCCTGGAGACTCCCGGGACTCAATACAGATACGCAGTATTTT.

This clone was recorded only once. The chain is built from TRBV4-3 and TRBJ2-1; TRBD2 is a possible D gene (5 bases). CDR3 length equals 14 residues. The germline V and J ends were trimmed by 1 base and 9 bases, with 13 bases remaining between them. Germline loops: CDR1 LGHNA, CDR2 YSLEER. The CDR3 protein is CASSQVLASSEQFF. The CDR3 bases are TGCGCCAGCAGCCAAGTTTTAGCTAGCTCTGAGCAGTTCTTC.

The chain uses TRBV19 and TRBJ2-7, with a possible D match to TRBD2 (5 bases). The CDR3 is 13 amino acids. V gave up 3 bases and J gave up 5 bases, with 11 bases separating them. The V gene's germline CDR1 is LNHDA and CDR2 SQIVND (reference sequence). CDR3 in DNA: TGTGCCAGTAGTATGGTTGAGGGAGACGAGCAGTACTTC. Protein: CASSMVEGDEQYF. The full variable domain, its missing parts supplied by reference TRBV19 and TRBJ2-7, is DGGITQSPKYLFRKEGQNVTLSCEQNLNHDAMYWYRQDPGQGLRLIYYSQIVNDFQKGDIAEGYSVSREKKESFPLTVTSAQKNPTAFYLCASSMVEGDEQYFGPGTRLTVT.

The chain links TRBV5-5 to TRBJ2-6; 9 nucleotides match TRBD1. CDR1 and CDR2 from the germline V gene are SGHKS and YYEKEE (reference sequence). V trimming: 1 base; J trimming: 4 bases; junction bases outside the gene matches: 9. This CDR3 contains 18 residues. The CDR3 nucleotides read TGTGCCAGCAGCTTGCAAGGGACAGGGCAGGCCGGGGCCAACGTCCTGACTTTC. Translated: CASSLQGTGQAGANVLTF.

Here the CDR3 reads CASSPGGGTGPNTIYF. The CDR3 bases are TGCGCCAGCAGCCCAGGAGGCGGGACAGGGCCAAACACCATATATTTT. V is TRBV5-1 and J is TRBJ1-3; 9 bases map to TRBD1. The CDR3 runs to 16 residues. V was clipped by 4 bases and J by 6 bases; unmatched bases: 11. Looked up from germline, CDR1 is SGHRS and CDR2 is YFSETQ.

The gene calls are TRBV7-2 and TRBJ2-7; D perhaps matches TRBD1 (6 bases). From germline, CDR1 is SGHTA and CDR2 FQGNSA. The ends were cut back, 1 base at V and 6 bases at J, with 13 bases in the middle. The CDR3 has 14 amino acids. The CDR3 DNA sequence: TGTGCCAGCAGCTTAGGCCCAGGGGCTGGCGAGCAGTACTTC. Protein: CASSLGPGAGEQYF.

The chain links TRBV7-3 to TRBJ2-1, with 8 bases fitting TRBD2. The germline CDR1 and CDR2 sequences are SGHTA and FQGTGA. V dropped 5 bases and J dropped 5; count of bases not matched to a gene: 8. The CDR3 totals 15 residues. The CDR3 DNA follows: TGTGCCAGCAGCCGTGGGCTAGCGGGTAACAATGAGCAGTTCTTC. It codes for CASSRGLAGNNEQFF.

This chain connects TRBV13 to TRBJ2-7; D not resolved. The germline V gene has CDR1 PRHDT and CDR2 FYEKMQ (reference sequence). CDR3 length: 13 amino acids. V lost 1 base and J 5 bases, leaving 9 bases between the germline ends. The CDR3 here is CASSLDLVHEQYF. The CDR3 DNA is TGTGCCAGCAGCTTAGACCTAGTGCACGAGCAGTACTTC. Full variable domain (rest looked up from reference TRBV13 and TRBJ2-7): AAGVIQSPRHLIKEKRETATLKCYPIPRHDTVYWYQQGPGQDPQFLISFYEKMQSDKGSIPDRFSAQQFSDYHSELNMSSLELGDSALYFCASSLDLVHEQYFGPGTRLTVT.